This T cell receptor (beta chain) was profiled in a study of identical twins. Addition of a universal primer site occurred through template switching, and cDNA carried unique molecular identifiers. Each CDR3 protein is one row after TCRdb ran MiXCR on the 5' RACE reads. The table shows 550,000 to 700,000 distinct CDR3 sequences, with just under 10% occurring only once. Study-level points and caveats: Analyses based on zero insertions could be partly confounded by invariant MAIT and iNKT cells. The authors drew conclusions from cross-sectional statistical analysis rather than following the same donors.

A few counts support this clonotype. Its specificity is not known. The CDR3 is 15 residues long. Deletions cut 0 bases from V and 1 base from J, with 7 bases between. In germline, CDR1 is MNHNS, CDR2 SASEGT. The sample was also reused in another study, on yellow fever vaccine responses in identical twins.

This sequence joins TRBV6-1 and TRBJ1-5; D is uncertain. Specimen: PBMCs. The origin of this receptor is a woman between 18 and 29 years old in good health. The DNA for the CDR3 is TGTGCCAGCAGTGAAGCGAGGGTCAGCAATCAGCCCCAGCATTTT. Its protein is CASSEARVSNQPQHF.